This TCR beta chain was sequenced for a study of T cell changes during pregnancy in multiple sclerosis. This clone was recorded once. With 6 bases removed from V and 2 bases from J, the gap between germline ends came to 13 bases. CDR3 length: 14 amino acids. CDR1 MGHDK and CDR2 SYGVNS come from the germline V gene. Some clones are missing from TCRdb's copy, which holds only in-frame ones; the method was immunoSEQ multiplex PCR. The data show roughly 70,000 clones, with over 75% seen just once and approximately 1.5% held by the top ten. The sequencing here drew on peripheral blood, taken in the third trimester of pregnancy. V gene TRBV25-1 combines with J gene TRBJ1-2; D unresolved. The clonotype originates from a female donor with multiple sclerosis, enrolled in a pregnancy study. In DNA, the CDR3 is TGTGCCAGCAGCGCCGCGGGCGGGAACTATGGCTACACCTTC. Amino acid sequence: CASSAAGGNYGYTF.